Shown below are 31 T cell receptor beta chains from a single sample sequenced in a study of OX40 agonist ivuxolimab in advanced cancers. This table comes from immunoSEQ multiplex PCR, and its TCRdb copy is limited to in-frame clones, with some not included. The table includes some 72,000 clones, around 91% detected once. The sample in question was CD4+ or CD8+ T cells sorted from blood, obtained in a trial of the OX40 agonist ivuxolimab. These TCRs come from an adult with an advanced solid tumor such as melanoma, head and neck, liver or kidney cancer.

The DNA for the CDR3 is TGTGCCAGCAGTGGTCTCTTAGGAAACACCATATATTTT. It yields the protein CASSGLLGNTIYF. The chain recombines TRBV6-1 with TRBJ1-3, with unresolved D. Trimming stripped 4 bases from V and 4 bases from J, with 8 bases between. Germline V gene lookup returns CDR1 MNHNS and CDR2 SASEGT. The CDR3 loop spans 13 amino acids.

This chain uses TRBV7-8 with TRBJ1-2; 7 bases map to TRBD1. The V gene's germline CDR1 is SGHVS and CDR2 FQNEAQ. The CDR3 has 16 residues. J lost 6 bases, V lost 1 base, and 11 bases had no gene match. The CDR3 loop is CASSLGLDRLLHGYTF. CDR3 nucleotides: TGTGCCAGCAGCTTAGGCTTGGACAGGTTACTCCATGGCTACACCTTC.

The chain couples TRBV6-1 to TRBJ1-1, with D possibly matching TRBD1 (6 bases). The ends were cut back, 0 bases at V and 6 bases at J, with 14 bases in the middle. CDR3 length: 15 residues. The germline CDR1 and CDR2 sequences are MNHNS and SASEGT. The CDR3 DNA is TGTGCCAGCAGTGAAGCGAGGAGGGCAGGGGCTGAAGCTTTCTTT. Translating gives CASSEARRAGAEAFF.

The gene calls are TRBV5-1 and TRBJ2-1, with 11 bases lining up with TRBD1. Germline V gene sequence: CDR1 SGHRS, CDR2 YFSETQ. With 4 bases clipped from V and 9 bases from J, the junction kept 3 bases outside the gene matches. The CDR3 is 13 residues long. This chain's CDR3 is CASSRGQGGEQFF. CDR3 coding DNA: TGCGCCAGCAGCCGGGGACAGGGGGGTGAGCAGTTCTTC. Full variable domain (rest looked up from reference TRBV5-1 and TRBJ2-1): KAGVTQTPRYLIKTRGQQVTLSCSPISGHRSVSWYQQTPGQGLQFLFEYFSETQRNKGNFPGRFSGRQFSNSRSEMNVSTLELGDSALYLCASSRGQGGEQFFGPGTRLTVL.

As DNA, the CDR3 is TGTGCCAGCAGCGTAGAGGGGGACAATGAGCAGTTCTTC. The encoded protein is CASSVEGDNEQFF. The rearrangement links TRBV9 to TRBJ2-1; the D gene is possibly TRBD1 (6 bases). This CDR3 is 13 amino acids long. The V gene lost 0 bases and the J gene lost 5 bases, with 6 bases spanning the gap. Per germline, CDR1 SGDLS and CDR2 YYNGEE. Together with reference TRBV9 and TRBJ2-1, the CDR3 gives the full variable domain: DSGVTQTPKHLITATGQRVTLRCSPRSGDLSVYWYQQSLDQGLQFLIQYYNGEERAKGNILERFSAQQFPDLHSELNLSSLELGDSALYFCASSVEGDNEQFFGPGTRLTVL.

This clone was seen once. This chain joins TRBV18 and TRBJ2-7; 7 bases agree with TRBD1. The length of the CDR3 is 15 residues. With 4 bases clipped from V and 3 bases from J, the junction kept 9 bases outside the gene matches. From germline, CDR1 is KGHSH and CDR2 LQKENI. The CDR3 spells CASSRIGQENYEQYF. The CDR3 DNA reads TGTGCCAGCTCACGTATCGGACAGGAGAACTACGAGCAGTACTTC.

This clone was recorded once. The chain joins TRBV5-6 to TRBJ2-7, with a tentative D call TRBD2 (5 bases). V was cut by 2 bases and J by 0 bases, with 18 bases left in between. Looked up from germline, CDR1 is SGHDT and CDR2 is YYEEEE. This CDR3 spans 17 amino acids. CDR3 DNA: TGTGCCAGCAGCTTCACCTCCTCCAGCGGTAGCTCCTACGAGCAGTACTTC. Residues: CASSFTSSSGSSYEQYF.

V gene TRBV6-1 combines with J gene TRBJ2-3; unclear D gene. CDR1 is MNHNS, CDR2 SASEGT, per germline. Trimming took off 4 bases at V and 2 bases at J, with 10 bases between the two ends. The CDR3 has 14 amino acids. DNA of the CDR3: TGTGCCAGCAGTGTAATGACTCACACAGATACGCAGTATTTT. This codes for CASSVMTHTDTQYF.

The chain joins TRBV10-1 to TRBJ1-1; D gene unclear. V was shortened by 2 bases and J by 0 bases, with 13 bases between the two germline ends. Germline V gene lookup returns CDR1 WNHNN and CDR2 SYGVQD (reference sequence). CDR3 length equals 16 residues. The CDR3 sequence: CASSELRQLLNTEAFF. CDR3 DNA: TGCGCCAGCAGTGAGCTAAGGCAGCTGCTGAACACTGAAGCTTTCTTT.

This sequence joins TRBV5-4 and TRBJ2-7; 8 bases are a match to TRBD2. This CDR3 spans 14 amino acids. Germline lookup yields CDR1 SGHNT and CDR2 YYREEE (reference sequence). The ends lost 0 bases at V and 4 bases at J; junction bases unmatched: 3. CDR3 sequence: CASSLAGGDYEQYF. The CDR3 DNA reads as TGTGCCAGCAGCTTGGCGGGAGGGGATTACGAGCAGTACTTC.

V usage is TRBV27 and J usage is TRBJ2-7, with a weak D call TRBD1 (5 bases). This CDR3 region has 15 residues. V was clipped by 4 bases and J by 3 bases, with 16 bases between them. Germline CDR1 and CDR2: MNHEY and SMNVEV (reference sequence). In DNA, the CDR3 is TGTGCCAGCAGTTCGCCCCCGACAGCAATCTACGAGCAGTACTTC. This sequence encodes CASSSPPTAIYEQYF.

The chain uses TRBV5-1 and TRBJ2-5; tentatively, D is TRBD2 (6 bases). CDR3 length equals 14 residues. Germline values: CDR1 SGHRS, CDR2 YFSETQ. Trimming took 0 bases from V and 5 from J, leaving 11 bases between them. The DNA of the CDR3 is TGCGCCAGCAGCTTGGATCCGGGACTGGAGACCCAGTACTTC. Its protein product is CASSLDPGLETQYF.

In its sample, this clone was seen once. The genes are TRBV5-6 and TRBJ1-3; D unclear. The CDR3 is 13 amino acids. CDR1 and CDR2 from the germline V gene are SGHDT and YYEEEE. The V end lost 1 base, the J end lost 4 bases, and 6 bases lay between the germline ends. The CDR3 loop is CASSLSRGNTIYF. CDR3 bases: TGTGCCAGCAGCTTGAGTCGAGGAAACACCATATATTTT.

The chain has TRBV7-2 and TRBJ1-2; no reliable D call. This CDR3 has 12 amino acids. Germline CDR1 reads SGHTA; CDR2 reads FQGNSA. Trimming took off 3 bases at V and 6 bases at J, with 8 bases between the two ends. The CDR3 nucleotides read TGTGCCAGCAGCTTCGGCGATAATGGCTACACCTTC. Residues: CASSFGDNGYTF.

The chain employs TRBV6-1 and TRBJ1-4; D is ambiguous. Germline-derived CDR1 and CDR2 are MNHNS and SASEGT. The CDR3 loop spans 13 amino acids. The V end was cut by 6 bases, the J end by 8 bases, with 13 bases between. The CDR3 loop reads CASSSGLGEKLFF. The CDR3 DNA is TGTGCCAGCAGCTCCGGACTAGGGGAAAAACTGTTTTTT.

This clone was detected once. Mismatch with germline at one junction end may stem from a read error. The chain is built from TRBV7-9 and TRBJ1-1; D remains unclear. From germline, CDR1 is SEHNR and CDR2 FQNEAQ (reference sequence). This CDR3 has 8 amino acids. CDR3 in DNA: TGCTTAACGACTGAAGCTTTCTTT. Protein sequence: CLTTEAFF.

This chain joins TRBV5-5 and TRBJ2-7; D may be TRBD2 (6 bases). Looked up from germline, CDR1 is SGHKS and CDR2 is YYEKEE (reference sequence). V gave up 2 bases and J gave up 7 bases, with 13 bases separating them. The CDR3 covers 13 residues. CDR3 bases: TGTGCCAGCAGCTTTCTAGCGTCTGGTGAGCAGTACTTC. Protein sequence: CASSFLASGEQYF.

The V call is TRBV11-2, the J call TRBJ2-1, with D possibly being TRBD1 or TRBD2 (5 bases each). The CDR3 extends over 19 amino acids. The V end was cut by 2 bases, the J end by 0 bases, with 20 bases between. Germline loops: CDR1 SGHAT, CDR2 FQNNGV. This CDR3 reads CASSLWGAGHRNSYNEQFF. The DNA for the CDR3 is TGTGCCAGCAGCTTATGGGGAGCAGGGCACAGGAACTCCTACAATGAGCAGTTCTTC. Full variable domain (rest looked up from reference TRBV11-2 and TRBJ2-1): EAGVAQSPRYKIIEKRQSVAFWCNPISGHATLYWYQQILGQGPKLLIQFQNNGVVDDSQLPKDRFSAERLKGVDSTLKIQPAKLEDSAVYLCASSLWGAGHRNSYNEQFFGPGTRLTVL.

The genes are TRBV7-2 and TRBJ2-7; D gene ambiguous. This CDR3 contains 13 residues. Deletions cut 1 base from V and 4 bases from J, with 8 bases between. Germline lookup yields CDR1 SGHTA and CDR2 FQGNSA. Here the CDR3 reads CASSLGPGYEQYF. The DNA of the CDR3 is TGTGCCAGCAGCTTAGGTCCTGGTTACGAGCAGTACTTC. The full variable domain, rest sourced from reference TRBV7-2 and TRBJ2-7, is GAGVSQSPSNKVTEKGKDVELRCDPISGHTALYWYRQSLGQGLEFLIYFQGNSAPDKSGLPSDRFSAERTGGSVSTLTIQRTQQEDSAVYLCASSLGPGYEQYFGPGTRLTVT.

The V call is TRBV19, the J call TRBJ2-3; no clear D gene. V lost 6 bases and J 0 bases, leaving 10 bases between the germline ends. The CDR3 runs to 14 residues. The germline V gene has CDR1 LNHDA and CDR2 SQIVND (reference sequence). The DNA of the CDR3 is TGTGCCAGTAGGTTACGTTCTAGCACAGATACGCAGTATTTT. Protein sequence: CASRLRSSTDTQYF.

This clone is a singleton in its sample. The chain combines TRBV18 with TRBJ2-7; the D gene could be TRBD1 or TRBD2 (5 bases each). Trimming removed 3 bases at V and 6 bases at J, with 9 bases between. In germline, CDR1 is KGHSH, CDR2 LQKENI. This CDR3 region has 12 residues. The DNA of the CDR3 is TGTGCCAGCTCACCGGCCGGGGCCGAGCAGTACTTC. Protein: CASSPAGAEQYF.

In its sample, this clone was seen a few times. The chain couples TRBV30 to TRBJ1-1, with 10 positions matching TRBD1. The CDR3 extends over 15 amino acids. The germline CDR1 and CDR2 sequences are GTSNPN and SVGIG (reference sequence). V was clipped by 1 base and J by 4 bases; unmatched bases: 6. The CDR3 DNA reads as TGTGCCTGGAGTGCTCGACAGGGGGCGAGCACTGAAGCTTTCTTT. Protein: CAWSARQGASTEAFF. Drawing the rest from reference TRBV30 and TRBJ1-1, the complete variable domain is SQTIHQWPATLVQPVGSPLSLECTVEGTSNPNLYWYRQAAGRGLQLLFYSVGIGQISSEVPQNLSASRPQDRQFILSSKKLLLSDSGFYLCAWSARQGASTEAFFGQGTRLTVV.

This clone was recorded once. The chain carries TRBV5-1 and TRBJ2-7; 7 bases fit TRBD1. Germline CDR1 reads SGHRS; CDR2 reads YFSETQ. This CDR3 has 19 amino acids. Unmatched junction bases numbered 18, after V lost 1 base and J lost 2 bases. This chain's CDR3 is CASSLTPPRQGLNPYEQYF. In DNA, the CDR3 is TGCGCCAGCAGCTTGACCCCACCGAGACAGGGCCTAAATCCCTACGAGCAGTACTTC.

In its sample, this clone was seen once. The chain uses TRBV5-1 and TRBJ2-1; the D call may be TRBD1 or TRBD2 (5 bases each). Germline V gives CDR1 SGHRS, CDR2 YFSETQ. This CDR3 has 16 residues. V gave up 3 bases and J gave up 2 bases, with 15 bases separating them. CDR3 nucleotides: TGCGCCAGCAGCTATCGCCAGGGACCCCCCTACAATGAGCAGTTCTTC. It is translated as CASSYRQGPPYNEQFF.

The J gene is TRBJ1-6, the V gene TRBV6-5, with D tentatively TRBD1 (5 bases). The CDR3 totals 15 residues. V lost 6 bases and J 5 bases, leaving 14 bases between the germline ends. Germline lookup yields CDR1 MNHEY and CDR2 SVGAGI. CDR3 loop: CASSSVPGNNSPLHF. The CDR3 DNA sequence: TGTGCCAGCAGCTCGGTCCCAGGGAATAATTCACCCCTCCACTTT.

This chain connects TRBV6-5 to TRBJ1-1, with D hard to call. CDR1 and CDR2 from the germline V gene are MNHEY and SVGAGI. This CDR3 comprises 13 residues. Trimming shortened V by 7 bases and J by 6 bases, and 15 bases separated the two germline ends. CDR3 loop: CASIFPGASEAFF. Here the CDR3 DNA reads TGTGCCAGCATTTTCCCGGGAGCCTCTGAAGCTTTCTTT.

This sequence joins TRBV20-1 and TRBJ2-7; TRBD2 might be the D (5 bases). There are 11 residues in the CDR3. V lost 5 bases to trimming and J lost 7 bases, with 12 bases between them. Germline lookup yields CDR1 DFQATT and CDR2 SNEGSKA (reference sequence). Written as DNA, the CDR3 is TGCAGTGCTTCCAAGGGCGGGGAGCAGTACTTC. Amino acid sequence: CSASKGGEQYF.

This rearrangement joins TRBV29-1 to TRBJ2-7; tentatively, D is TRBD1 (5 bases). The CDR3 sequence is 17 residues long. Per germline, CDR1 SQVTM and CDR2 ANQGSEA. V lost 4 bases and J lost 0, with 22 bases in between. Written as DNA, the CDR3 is TGCAGCGTTGGCCCCGTCCAAACAGGAGCTAGCTCCTACGAGCAGTACTTC. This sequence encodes CSVGPVQTGASSYEQYF.

The CDR3 nucleotides are TGCAGCGTTGAAGATCTTCAGACTAGCCAGCAGTTCTTC. Translating gives CSVEDLQTSQQFF. The chain is built from TRBV29-1 and TRBJ2-1, with TRBD2 identical over 7 bases. Germline lookup yields CDR1 SQVTM and CDR2 ANQGSEA. V gave up 0 bases and J gave up 11 bases; unmatched junction bases: 7. The CDR3 is 13 amino acids.

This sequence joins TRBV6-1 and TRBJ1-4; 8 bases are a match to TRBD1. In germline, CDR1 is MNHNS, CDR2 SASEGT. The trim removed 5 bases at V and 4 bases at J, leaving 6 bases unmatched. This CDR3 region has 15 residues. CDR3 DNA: TGTGCCAGCAGTTCGCAGACAGGGGTTAATGAAAAACTGTTTTTT. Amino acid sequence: CASSSQTGVNEKLFF.

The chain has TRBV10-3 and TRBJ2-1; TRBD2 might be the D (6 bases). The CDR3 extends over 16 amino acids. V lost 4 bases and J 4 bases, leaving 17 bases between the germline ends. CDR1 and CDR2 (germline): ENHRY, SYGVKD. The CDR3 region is CAISGSGVASYNEQFF. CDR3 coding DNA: TGTGCCATCAGTGGGTCGGGGGTAGCGAGTTACAATGAGCAGTTCTTC.